The 23 T cell receptor beta chains presented below share a single source sample, sequenced in a study of blood T cell repertoires in COVID-19. Measured with immunoSEQ multiplex PCR; TCRdb has only the in-frame clones, and not every one. The table has just under 90,000 clones, 70% to 90% seen once. The material sequenced was peripheral blood. The receptors come from a man aged 55 to 70 with acute or convalescent COVID-19.

The chain is built from TRBV3-1 (or the pseudogene TRBV3-2) and TRBJ2-1, with 7 bases matching TRBD2. Germline assignment: CDR1 LGHDT and CDR2 YNNKEL (reference sequence). CDR3 length: 14 amino acids. J lost 5 bases, V lost 5 bases, and 6 bases had no gene match. The CDR3 DNA is TGTGCCAGCAGCGCAAGCGGGAAACACAATGAGCAGTTCTTC. This sequence encodes CASSASGKHNEQFF.

CDR3 DNA: TGTGCCAGCAGCGTAGGGGCAGGCCCAAACTATGGCTACACCTTC. This sequence encodes CASSVGAGPNYGYTF. The V gene is TRBV9, the J gene TRBJ1-2, with D uncertain. V was shortened by 0 bases and J by 2 bases, with 11 bases between the two germline ends. There are 15 residues in the CDR3. CDR1 SGDLS and CDR2 YYNGEE come from the germline V gene.

This clone has just one count. The CDR3 spells CASSFFSGAVNEQFF. In nucleotides, the CDR3 is TGCGCCAGCAGCTTTTTTAGCGGGGCTGTCAATGAGCAGTTCTTC. This chain joins TRBV5-1 and TRBJ2-1; 8 nucleotides line up with TRBD2. The trim removed 2 bases at V and 6 bases at J, leaving 7 bases unmatched. Germline assignment: CDR1 SGHRS and CDR2 YFSETQ. The CDR3 runs to 15 residues.

V and J are TRBV13 and TRBJ2-3; 11 nucleotides align to TRBD2. The J segment lost 4 bases and the V segment lost 3 bases, leaving 9 bases of the junction unmatched. The length of the CDR3 is 17 residues. Germline lookup yields CDR1 PRHDT and CDR2 FYEKMQ (reference sequence). The CDR3 sequence is CASSLRSGGARADTQYF. The CDR3 coding sequence is TGTGCCAGCAGCTTGCGTAGCGGGGGGGCCCGGGCAGATACGCAGTATTTT.

The rearrangement links TRBV7-3 to TRBJ2-7, with a tentative D call TRBD1 (6 bases). This CDR3 is 14 amino acids long. V was pared by 1 base and J by 2 bases, with 9 bases between. Germline CDR1 SGHTA, CDR2 FQGTGA. CDR3 amino acids: CASSLNAGAYEQYF. As DNA, the CDR3 is TGTGCCAGCAGCTTAAATGCAGGGGCCTACGAGCAGTACTTC.

V and J are TRBV6-5 and TRBJ1-6; 10 nucleotides align to TRBD1. CDR3 size: 14 residues. Unmatched junction bases numbered 5, after V lost 5 bases and J lost 10 bases. Looked up from germline, CDR1 is MNHEY and CDR2 is SVGAGI. The CDR3 coding sequence is TGTGCCAGCAGTCCCGGACAGGGGGAATCACCCCTCCACTTT. Protein sequence: CASSPGQGESPLHF.

This sequence joins TRBV4-2 and TRBJ1-4, with D perhaps TRBD1 (5 bases). Germline-derived CDR1 and CDR2 are LGHNA and YNFKEQ. The V end was cut by 3 bases, the J end by 5 bases, with 13 bases between. This CDR3 comprises 15 residues. The CDR3 spells CASSQPTEDNEKLFF. The CDR3 nucleotides read TGTGCCAGCAGCCAGCCGACAGAAGACAATGAAAAACTGTTTTTT.

The J gene is TRBJ2-2, the V gene TRBV6-4, with 9 bases matching TRBD2. The CDR3 extends over 15 amino acids. With V trimmed by 4 bases and J by 6 bases, 6 bases remained unmatched. CDR1 is MRHNA, CDR2 SNTAGT, per germline. The CDR3 DNA sequence: TGTGCCAGCAGTGGGACTAGCGAGTCATCCGGGGAGCTGTTTTTT. Its protein is CASSGTSESSGELFF.

The chain combines TRBV19 with TRBJ2-5, with a tentative D call TRBD2 (6 bases). Trimming stripped 4 bases from V and 3 bases from J, with 9 bases between. Germline V gives CDR1 LNHDA, CDR2 SQIVND (reference sequence). This CDR3 spans 13 amino acids. CDR3 protein: CASSKGGKETQYF. DNA of the CDR3: TGTGCCAGTAGTAAAGGCGGGAAAGAGACCCAGTACTTC.

CDR3 protein: CASRIAGRNTQYF. The CDR3 DNA is TGTGCCAGCAGGATAGCGGGGCGGAATACGCAGTATTTT. The J gene is TRBJ2-3, the V gene TRBV2; 8 bases line up with TRBD2. The V and J ends lost 6 bases and 7 bases, in that order; junction bases with no gene match: 6. This CDR3 is built from 13 residues. CDR1 SNHLY and CDR2 FYNNEI come from the germline V gene. The entire variable domain, with the rest obtained from reference TRBV2 and TRBJ2-3, is as follows: EPEVTQTPSHQVTQMGQEVILRCVPISNHLYFYWYRQILGQKVEFLVSFYNNEISEKSEIFDDQFSVERPDGSNFTLKIRSTKLEDSAMYFCASRIAGRNTQYFGPGTRLTVL.

The J gene is TRBJ2-3, the V gene TRBV12-3 or TRBV12-4; D not certain. Trimming took off 5 bases at V and 6 bases at J, with 9 bases between the two ends. There are 12 residues in the CDR3. The CDR3 sequence is CASSNLFDTQYF. The CDR3 DNA reads as TGTGCCAGCAGTAACCTATTCGATACGCAGTATTTT.

The chain uses TRBV5-1 and TRBJ2-7; D is ambiguous. Per the germline V gene, CDR1 is SGHRS and CDR2 is YFSETQ. Trimming took off 0 bases at V and 5 bases at J, with 9 bases between the two ends. The CDR3 totals 13 residues. The DNA of the CDR3 is TGCGCCAGCAGCTTGGTCCAGTCTCACGAGCAGTACTTC. It is translated as CASSLVQSHEQYF.

The chain is built from TRBV6-5 and TRBJ2-5; D not resolved. V lost 0 bases and J lost 5, with 10 bases in between. Per germline, CDR1 MNHEY and CDR2 SVGAGI. This CDR3 is built from 14 residues. The CDR3 spells CASSYSNLRETQYF. The CDR3, as DNA: TGTGCCAGCAGTTACTCGAACCTACGGGAGACCCAGTACTTC.

The V gene is TRBV5-3, the J gene TRBJ1-6; D remains unclear. TRBV5-3 is known as an ORF, though its function is uncertain. The CDR3 has 18 residues. V gave up 0 bases and J gave up 0 bases, with 13 bases separating them. Here the CDR3 reads CARSLDGLPSSYNSPLHF. The DNA of the CDR3 is TGTGCCAGAAGCTTGGATGGACTTCCAAGCTCCTATAATTCACCCCTCCACTTT.

The V call is TRBV29-1, the J call TRBJ1-1; D not resolved. V was trimmed by 0 bases and J by 3 bases, leaving 14 bases between them. In germline, CDR1 is SQVTM, CDR2 ANQGSEA. This CDR3 comprises 15 residues. The CDR3 nucleotides read TGCAGCGTTGAAGATCGCCGGCGCGGATACACTGAAGCTTTCTTT. It is translated as CSVEDRRRGYTEAFF.

The chain has TRBV11-3 and TRBJ2-1, with TRBD2 matching over 7 bases. The CDR3 has 15 residues. V lost 3 bases to trimming and J lost 5 bases; unmatched junction nucleotides: 7. CDR1 and CDR2 (germline): SGHNT, YENEEA. CDR3 in amino acids: CASSFREGPHNEQFF. As DNA, the CDR3 is TGTGCCAGCAGCTTTAGGGAGGGCCCCCACAATGAGCAGTTCTTC. Drawing the rest from reference TRBV11-3 and TRBJ2-1, the complete variable domain is EAGVVQSPRYKIIEKKQPVAFWCNPISGHNTLYWYLQNLGQGPELLIRYENEEAVDDSQLPKDRFSAERLKGVDSTLKIQPAELGDSAVYLCASSFREGPHNEQFFGPGTRLTVL.

CDR3 DNA sequence: TGTGCCAGTAAGCCCTCTGCGGGTGACTCCTACGAGCAGTACTTC. Protein product: CASKPSAGDSYEQYF. The V gene is TRBV19, the J gene TRBJ2-7; tentative D call: TRBD2 (5 bases). The CDR3 is 15 residues long. CDR1 and CDR2 from the germline V gene are LNHDA and SQIVND (reference sequence). Trimming removed 7 bases from V and 0 bases from J, with 16 bases in between.

The chain is built from TRBV6-4 and TRBJ1-2; 7 bases fit TRBD1. The CDR3 has 13 amino acids. J lost 2 bases, V lost 6 bases, and 3 bases had no gene match. Germline values: CDR1 MRHNA, CDR2 SNTAGT. The CDR3 DNA sequence: TGTGCCAGCAGCGAGACAGGGAACTATGGCTACACCTTC. Its translation is CASSETGNYGYTF.

The chain links TRBV4-2 to TRBJ2-7; D is perhaps TRBD2 (6 bases). This CDR3 is 15 amino acids long. V lost 1 base and J lost 4, with 14 bases in between. CDR1 and CDR2 (germline): LGHNA, YNFKEQ. The CDR3 DNA follows: TGTGCCAGCAGCCAAGCTTTTACGCGGGAATACGAGCAGTACTTC. It translates to CASSQAFTREYEQYF.

This clone was counted a single time. J is TRBJ2-1 and V is TRBV9; 9 bases match TRBD2. The junction had 1 base not matched to a gene; V was cut back by 2 bases and J by 1 base. This CDR3 region has 15 residues. Germline assignment: CDR1 SGDLS and CDR2 YYNGEE. Here the CDR3 DNA reads TGTGCCAGCAGCGTTACTAGCGGGTCCTACAATGAGCAGTTCTTC. This sequence encodes CASSVTSGSYNEQFF.

V usage is TRBV6-5 and J usage is TRBJ1-5; D is undetermined. Germline V lookup: CDR1 MNHEY, CDR2 SVGAGI. V was cut by 6 bases and J by 7 bases, with 13 bases left in between. The CDR3 totals 13 residues. CDR3 DNA: TGTGCCAGCAGGGCCCGCGGTTACCAGCCCCAGCATTTT. Translated: CASRARGYQPQHF.

The V and J genes are TRBV10-2 and TRBJ2-5, with D perhaps matching TRBD2 (6 bases). Germline CDR1 is WSHSY and CDR2 is SAAADI. This CDR3 has 16 amino acids. The V gene lost 6 bases and the J gene lost 5 bases, with 22 bases spanning the gap. This CDR3 reads CASRVRFGGGLETQYF. CDR3 DNA: TGCGCCAGCAGGGTTCGCTTCGGGGGAGGTTTGGAGACCCAGTACTTC.

V is TRBV28 and J is TRBJ1-5; 7 bases map to TRBD1. The germline gives CDR1 MDHEN, CDR2 SYDVKM. Unmatched junction bases numbered 7, after V lost 4 bases and J lost 7 bases. This CDR3 spans 14 amino acids. CDR3: CASSSQGVRQPQHF. The CDR3 DNA follows: TGTGCCAGCAGTTCCCAGGGGGTCAGACAGCCCCAGCATTTT.